This TCR beta chain came from a study of cytomegalovirus exposure and HLA in healthy donors. Looking at the study overall: Out of fewer than 500 genotyped donors, about 84% belonged to the Caucasian-associated ancestry cluster.

The PCR was carried out with 60 Vbeta primers and 13 Jbeta primers. Produced via immunoSEQ multiplex PCR; TCRdb's table is partial and in-frame only. The sample lists more than 80,000 clones, nearly 80% occurring once. The CDR3 covers 16 residues. Germline V CDR1 and CDR2: SEHNR, FQNEAQ (reference sequence). V lost 3 bases, J lost 9 bases, and 21 bases lay in between. The clonotype originates from a middle-aged woman in good health and CMV-seropositive. This chain connects TRBV7-9 to TRBJ2-1, with D maybe TRBD1 (6 bases). Sequenced input: PBMCs. The CDR3 sequence is CASSFLTGTAAGEQFF. CDR3 DNA sequence: TGTGCCAGCAGCTTTCTAACAGGGACGGCCGCCGGTGAGCAGTTCTTC.